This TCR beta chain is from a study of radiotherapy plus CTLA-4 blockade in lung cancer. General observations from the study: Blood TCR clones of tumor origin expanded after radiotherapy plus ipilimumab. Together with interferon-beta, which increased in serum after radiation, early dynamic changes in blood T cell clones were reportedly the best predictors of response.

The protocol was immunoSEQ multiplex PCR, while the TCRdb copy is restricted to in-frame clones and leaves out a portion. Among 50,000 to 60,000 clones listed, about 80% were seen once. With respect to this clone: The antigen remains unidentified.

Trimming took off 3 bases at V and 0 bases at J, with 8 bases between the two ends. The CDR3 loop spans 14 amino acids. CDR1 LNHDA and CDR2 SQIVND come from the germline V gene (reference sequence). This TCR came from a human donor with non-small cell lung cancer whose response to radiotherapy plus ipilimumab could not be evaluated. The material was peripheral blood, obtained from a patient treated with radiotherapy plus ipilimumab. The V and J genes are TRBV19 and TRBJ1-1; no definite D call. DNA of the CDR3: TGTGCCAGTAGTATGCCATACATGAACACTGAAGCTTTCTTT. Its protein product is CASSMPYMNTEAFF.